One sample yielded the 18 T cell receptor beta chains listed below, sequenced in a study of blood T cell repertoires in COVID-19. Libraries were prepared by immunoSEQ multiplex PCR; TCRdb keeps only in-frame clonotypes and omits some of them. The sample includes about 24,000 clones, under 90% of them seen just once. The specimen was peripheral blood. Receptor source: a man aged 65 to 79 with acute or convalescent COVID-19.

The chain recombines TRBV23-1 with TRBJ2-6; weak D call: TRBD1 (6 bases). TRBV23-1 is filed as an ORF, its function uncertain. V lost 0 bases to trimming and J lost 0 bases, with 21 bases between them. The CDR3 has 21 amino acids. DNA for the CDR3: TGCGCCAGCAGTCAATCTGGTATACCCCAGGGGCGAGACTCTGGGGCCAACGTCCTGACTTTC. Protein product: CASSQSGIPQGRDSGANVLTF.

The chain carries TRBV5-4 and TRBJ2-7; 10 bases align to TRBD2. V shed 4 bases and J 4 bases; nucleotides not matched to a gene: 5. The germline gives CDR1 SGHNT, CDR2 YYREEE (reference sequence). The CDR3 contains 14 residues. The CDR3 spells CASSKPGLAYEQYF. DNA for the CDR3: TGTGCCAGCAGCAAGCCGGGACTAGCGTACGAGCAGTACTTC.

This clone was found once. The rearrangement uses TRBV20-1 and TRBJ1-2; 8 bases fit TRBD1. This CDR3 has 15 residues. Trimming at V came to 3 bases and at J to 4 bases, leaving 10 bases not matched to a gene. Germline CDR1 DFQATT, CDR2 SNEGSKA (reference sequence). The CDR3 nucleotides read TGCAGTGCTAGTCCGCAGGGGGCGAGACCCTATGGCTACACCTTC. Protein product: CSASPQGARPYGYTF.

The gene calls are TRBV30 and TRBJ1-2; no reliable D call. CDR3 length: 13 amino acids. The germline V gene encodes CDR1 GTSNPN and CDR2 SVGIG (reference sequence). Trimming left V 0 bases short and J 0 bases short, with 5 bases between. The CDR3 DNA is TGTGCCTGGAGTGTTGAGGCTAACTATGGCTACACCTTC. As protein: CAWSVEANYGYTF.

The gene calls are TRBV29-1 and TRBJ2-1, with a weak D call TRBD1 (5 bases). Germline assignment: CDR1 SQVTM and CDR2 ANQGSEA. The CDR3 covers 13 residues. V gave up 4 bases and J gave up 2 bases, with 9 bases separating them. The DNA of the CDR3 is TGCAGCGTTGCCACAGGAACCTACAATGAGCAGTTCTTC. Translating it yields CSVATGTYNEQFF.

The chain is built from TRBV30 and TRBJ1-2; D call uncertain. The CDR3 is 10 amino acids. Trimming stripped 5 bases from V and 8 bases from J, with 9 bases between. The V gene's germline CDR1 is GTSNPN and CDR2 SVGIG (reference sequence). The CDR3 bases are TGTGCCTGGCTACTGGTAGGCTACACCTTC. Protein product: CAWLLVGYTF. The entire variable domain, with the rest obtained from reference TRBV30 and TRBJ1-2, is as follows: SQTIHQWPATLVQPVGSPLSLECTVEGTSNPNLYWYRQAAGRGLQLLFYSVGIGQISSEVPQNLSASRPQDRQFILSSKKLLLSDSGFYLCAWLLVGYTFGSGTRLTVV.

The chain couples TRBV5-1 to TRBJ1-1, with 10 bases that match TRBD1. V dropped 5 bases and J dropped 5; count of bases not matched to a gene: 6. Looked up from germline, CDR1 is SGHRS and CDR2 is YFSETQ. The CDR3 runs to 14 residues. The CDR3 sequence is CASSMGQGRTEAFF. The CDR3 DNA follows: TGCGCCAGCAGTATGGGACAGGGGAGAACTGAAGCTTTCTTT.

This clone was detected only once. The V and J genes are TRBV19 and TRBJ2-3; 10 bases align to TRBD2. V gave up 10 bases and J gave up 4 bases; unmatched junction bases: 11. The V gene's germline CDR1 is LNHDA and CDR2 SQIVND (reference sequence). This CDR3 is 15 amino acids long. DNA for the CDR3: TGTGCCACCAAGGAGCGGGAGGGCCGGGCAGATACGCAGTATTTT. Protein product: CATKEREGRADTQYF. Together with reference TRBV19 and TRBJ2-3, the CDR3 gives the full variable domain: DGGITQSPKYLFRKEGQNVTLSCEQNLNHDAMYWYRQDPGQGLRLIYYSQIVNDFQKGDIAEGYSVSREKKESFPLTVTSAQKNPTAFYLCATKEREGRADTQYFGPGTRLTVL.

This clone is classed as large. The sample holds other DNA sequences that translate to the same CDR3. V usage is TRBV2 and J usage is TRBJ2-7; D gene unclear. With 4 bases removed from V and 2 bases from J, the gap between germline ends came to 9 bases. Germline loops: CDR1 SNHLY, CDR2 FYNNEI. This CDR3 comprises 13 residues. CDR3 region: CASSVGGPYEQYF. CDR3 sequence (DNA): TGTGCCAGCAGTGTAGGTGGGCCCTACGAGCAGTACTTC.

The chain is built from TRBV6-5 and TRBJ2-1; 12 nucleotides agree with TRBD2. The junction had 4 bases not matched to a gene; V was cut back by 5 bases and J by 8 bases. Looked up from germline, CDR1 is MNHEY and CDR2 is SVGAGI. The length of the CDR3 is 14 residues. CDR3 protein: CASSIRLAGDEQFF. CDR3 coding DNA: TGTGCCAGCAGTATCCGACTAGCGGGAGATGAGCAGTTCTTC.

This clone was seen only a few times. CDR3 sequence reads: CASSLRDRNSPLHF. CDR3 sequence (DNA): TGTGCCAGCAGCCTCCGGGACAGGAATTCACCCCTCCACTTT. The gene calls are TRBV9 and TRBJ1-6; 8 nucleotides agree with TRBD1. After removal of 4 bases from V and 7 bases from J, the junction contained 4 bases not matched to a gene. Germline loops: CDR1 SGDLS, CDR2 YYNGEE. The CDR3 loop spans 14 amino acids.

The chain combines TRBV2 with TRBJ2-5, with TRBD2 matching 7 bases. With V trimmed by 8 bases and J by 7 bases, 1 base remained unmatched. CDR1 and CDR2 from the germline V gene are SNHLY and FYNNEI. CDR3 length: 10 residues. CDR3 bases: TGTGCCAGCGGCGGGGGGACCCAGTACTTC. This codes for CASGGGTQYF. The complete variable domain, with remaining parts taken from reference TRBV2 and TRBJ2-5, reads EPEVTQTPSHQVTQMGQEVILRCVPISNHLYFYWYRQILGQKVEFLVSFYNNEISEKSEIFDDQFSVERPDGSNFTLKIRSTKLEDSAMYFCASGGGTQYFGPGTRLLVL.

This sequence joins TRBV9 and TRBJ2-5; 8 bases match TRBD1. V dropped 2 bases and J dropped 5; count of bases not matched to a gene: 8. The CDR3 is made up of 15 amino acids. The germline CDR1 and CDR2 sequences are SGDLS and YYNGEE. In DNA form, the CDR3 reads TGTGCCAGCAGCGTCGATCAGGGGGCTAAGGAGACCCAGTACTTC. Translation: CASSVDQGAKETQYF.

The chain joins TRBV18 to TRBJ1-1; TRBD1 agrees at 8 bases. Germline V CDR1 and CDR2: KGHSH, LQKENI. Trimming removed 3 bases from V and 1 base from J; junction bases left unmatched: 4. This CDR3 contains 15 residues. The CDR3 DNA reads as TGTGCCAGCTCACCGACCGGGACAGGGAACACTGAAGCTTTCTTT. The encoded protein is CASSPTGTGNTEAFF.

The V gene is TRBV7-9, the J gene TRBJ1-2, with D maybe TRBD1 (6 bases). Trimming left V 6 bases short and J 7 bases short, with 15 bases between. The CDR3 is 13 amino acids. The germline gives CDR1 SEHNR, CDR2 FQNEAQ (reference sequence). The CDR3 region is CASSYRDASGYTF. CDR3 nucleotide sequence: TGTGCCAGCAGTTACAGGGACGCGAGTGGCTACACCTTC.

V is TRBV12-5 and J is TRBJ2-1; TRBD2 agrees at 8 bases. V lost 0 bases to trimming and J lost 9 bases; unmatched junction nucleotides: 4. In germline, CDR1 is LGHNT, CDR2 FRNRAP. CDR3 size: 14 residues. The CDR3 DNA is TGTGCTAGTGGTTTGGTCCTAACTAGCGGTGAGCAGTTCTTC. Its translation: CASGLVLTSGEQFF. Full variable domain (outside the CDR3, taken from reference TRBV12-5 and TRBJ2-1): DARVTQTPRHKVTEMGQEVTMRCQPILGHNTVFWYRQTMMQGLELLAYFRNRAPLDDSGMPKDRFSAEMPDATLATLKIQPSEPRDSAVYFCASGLVLTSGEQFFGPGTRLTVL.

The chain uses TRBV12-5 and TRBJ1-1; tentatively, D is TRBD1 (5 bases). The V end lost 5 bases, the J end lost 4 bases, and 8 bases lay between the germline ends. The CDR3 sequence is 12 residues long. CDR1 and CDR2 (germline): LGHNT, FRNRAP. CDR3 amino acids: CASGTGATEAFF. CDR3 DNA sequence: TGTGCTAGTGGTACAGGAGCCACTGAAGCTTTCTTT.

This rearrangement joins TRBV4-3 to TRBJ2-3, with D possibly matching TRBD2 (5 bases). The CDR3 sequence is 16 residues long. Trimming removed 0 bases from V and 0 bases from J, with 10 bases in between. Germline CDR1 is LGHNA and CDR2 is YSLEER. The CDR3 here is CASSQDAGLSTDTQYF. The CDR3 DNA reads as TGCGCCAGCAGCCAAGATGCGGGTCTCAGCACAGATACGCAGTATTTT.